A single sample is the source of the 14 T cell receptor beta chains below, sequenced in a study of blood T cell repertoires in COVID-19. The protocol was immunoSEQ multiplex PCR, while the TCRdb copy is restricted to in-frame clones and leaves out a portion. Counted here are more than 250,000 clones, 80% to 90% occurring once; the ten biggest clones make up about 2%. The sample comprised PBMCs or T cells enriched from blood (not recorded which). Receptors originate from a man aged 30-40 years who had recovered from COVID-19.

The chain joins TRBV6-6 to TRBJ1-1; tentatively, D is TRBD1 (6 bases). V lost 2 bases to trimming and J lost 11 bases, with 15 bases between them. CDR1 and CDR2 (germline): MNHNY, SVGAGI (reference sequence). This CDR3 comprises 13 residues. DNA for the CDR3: TGTGCCAGCAGTTACGTCGAACAGGGTGGCGCTTTCTTT. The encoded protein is CASSYVEQGGAFF.

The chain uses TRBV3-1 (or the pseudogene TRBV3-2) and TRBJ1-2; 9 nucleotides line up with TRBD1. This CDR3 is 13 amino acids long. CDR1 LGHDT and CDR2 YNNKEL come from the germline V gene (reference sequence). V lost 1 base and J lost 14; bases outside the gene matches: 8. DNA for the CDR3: TGTGCCAGCAGCCAAGGCGGGACAGGGTCTCATACCTTC. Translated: CASSQGGTGSHTF.

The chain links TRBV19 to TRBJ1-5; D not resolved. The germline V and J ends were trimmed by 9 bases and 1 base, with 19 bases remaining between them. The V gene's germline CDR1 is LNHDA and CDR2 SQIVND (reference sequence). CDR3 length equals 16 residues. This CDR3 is CASHGSAGRSNQPQHF. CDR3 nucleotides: TGTGCCAGCCACGGATCGGCAGGTAGGAGCAATCAGCCCCAGCATTTT.

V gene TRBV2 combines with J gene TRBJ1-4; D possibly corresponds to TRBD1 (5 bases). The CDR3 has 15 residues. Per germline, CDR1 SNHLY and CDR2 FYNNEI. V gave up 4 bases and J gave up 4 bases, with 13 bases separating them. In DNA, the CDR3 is TGTGCCAGCAGTGGTGGGGCCGGTTTTAATGAAAAACTGTTTTTT. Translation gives CASSGGAGFNEKLFF.

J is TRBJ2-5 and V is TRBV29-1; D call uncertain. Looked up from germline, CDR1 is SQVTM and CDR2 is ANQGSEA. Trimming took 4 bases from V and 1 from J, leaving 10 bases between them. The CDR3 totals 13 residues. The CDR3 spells CSVGPRLQETQYF. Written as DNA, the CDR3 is TGCAGCGTTGGTCCGCGCCTCCAAGAGACCCAGTACTTC.

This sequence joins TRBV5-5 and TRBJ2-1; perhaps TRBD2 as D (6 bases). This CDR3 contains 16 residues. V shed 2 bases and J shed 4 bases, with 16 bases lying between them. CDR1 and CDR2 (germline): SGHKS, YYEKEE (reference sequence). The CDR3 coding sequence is TGTGCCAGCAGCTTCCGGCTAGCGAGAACGTACAATGAGCAGTTCTTC. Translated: CASSFRLARTYNEQFF.

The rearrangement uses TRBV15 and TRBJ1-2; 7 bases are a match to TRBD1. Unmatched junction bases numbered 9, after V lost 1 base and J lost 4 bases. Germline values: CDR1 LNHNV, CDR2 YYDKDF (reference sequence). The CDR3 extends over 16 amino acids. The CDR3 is CATSRGGTDTSYGYTF. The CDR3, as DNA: TGTGCCACCAGCAGAGGGGGGACAGACACATCCTATGGCTACACCTTC.

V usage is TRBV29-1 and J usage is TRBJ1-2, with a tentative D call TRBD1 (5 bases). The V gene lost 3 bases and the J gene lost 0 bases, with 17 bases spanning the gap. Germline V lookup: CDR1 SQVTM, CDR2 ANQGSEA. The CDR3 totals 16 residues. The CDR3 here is CSVEGPPTISNYGYTF. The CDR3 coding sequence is TGCAGCGTTGAGGGGCCACCTACAATTTCTAACTATGGCTACACCTTC.

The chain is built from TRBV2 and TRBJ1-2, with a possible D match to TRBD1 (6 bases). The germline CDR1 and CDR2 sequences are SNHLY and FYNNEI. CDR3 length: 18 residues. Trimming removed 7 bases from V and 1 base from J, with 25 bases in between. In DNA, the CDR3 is TGTGCCAGCACAGGGTCAGGGGCCACCCCCCAGGATAACTATGGCTACACCTTC. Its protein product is CASTGSGATPQDNYGYTF. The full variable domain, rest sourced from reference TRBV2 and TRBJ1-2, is EPEVTQTPSHQVTQMGQEVILRCVPISNHLYFYWYRQILGQKVEFLVSFYNNEISEKSEIFDDQFSVERPDGSNFTLKIRSTKLEDSAMYFCASTGSGATPQDNYGYTFGSGTRLTVV.

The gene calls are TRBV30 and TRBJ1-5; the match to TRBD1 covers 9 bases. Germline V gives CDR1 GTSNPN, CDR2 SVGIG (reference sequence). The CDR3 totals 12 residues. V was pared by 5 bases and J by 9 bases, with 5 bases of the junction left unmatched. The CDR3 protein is CAWGQGFSPQHF. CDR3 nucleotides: TGTGCCTGGGGACAGGGGTTTTCGCCCCAGCATTTT.

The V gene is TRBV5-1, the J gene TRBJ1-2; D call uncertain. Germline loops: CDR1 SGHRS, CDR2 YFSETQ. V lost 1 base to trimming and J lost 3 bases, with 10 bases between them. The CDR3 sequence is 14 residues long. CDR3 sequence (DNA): TGCGCCAGCAGCTTGAGAGGGAGCGACTATGGCTACACCTTC. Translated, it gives CASSLRGSDYGYTF. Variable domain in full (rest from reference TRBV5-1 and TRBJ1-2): KAGVTQTPRYLIKTRGQQVTLSCSPISGHRSVSWYQQTPGQGLQFLFEYFSETQRNKGNFPGRFSGRQFSNSRSEMNVSTLELGDSALYLCASSLRGSDYGYTFGSGTRLTVV.

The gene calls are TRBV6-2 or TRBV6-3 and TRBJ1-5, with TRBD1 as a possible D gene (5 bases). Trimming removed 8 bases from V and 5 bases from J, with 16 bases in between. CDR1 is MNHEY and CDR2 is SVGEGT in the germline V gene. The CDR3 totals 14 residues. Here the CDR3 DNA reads TGTGCCAGCGGCCCCAGGGAAGTTTATCAGCCCCAGCATTTT. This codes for CASGPREVYQPQHF.

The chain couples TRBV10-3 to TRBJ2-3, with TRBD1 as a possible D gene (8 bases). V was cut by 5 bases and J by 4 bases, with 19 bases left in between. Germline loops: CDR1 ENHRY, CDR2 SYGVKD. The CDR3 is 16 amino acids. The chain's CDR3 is CAISSSGTGGADTQYF. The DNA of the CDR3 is TGTGCCATCAGTAGCAGCGGGACAGGTGGGGCAGATACGCAGTATTTT.

As DNA, the CDR3 is TGTGCCAGCCACGATTGGGGGGATAATTCACCCCTCCACTTT. Translation gives CASHDWGDNSPLHF. This chain links TRBV6-5 with TRBJ1-6, with D perhaps TRBD1 (5 bases). Between the trimmed V and J ends, which lost 8 bases and 5 bases, there was a span of 13 bases. Per germline, CDR1 MNHEY and CDR2 SVGAGI. This CDR3 region has 14 residues.